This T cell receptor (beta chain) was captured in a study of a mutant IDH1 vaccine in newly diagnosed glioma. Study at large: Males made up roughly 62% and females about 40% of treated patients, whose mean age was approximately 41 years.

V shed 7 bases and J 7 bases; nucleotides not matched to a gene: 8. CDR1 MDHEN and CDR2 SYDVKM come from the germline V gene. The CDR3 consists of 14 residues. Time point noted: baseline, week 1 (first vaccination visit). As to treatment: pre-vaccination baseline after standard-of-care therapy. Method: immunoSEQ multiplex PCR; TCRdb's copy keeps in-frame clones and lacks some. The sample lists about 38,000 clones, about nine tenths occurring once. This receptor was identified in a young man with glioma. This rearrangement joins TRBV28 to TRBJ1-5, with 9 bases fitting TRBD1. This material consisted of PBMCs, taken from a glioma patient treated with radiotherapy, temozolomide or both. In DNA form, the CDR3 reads TGTGCCAGCATCCCGGACAGGGGAGGACAGCCCCAGCATTTT. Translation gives CASIPDRGGQPQHF.